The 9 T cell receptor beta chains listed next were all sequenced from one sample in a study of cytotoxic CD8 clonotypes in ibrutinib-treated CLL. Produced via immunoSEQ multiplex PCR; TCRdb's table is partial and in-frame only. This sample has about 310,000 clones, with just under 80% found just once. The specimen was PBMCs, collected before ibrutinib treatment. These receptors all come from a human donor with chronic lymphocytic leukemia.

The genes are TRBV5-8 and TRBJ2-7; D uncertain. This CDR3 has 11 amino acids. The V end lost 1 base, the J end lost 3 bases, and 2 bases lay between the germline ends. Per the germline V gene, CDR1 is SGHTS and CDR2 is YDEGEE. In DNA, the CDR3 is TGTGCCAGCAGCTTGTTCTACGAGCAGTACTTC. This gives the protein CASSLFYEQYF. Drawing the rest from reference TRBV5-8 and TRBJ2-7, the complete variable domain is EAGVTQSPTHLIKTRGQQATLRCSPISGHTSVYWYQQALGLGLQFLLWYDEGEERNRGNFPPRFSGRQFPNYSSELNVNALELEDSALYLCASSLFYEQYFGPGTRLTVT.

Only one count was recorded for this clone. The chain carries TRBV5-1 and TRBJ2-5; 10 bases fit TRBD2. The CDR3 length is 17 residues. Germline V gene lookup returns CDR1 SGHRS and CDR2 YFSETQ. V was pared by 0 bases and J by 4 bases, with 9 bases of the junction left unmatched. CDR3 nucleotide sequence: TGCGCCAGCAGCTTGGGGCGCAGCGGGAGGGTCCGAGAGACCCAGTACTTC. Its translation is CASSLGRSGRVRETQYF.

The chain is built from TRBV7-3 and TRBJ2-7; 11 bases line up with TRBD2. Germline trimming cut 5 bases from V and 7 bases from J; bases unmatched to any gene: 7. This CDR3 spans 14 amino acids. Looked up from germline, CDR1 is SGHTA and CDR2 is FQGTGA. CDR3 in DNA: TGTGCCAGCAGCAATAGCGGGAGGGCCCGGGAGCAGTACTTC. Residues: CASSNSGRAREQYF. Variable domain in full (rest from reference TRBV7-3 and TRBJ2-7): GAGVSQTPSNKVTEKGKYVELRCDPISGHTALYWYRQSLGQGPEFLIYFQGTGAADDSGLPNDRFFAVRPEGSVSTLKIQRTERGDSAVYLCASSNSGRAREQYFGPGTRLTVT.

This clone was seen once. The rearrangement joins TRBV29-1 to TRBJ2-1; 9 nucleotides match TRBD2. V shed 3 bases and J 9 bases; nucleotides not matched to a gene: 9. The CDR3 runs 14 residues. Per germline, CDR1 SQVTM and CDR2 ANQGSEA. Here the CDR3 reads CSVDVGGRAGEQFF. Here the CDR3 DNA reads TGCAGCGTTGATGTGGGCGGGAGGGCCGGTGAGCAGTTCTTC.

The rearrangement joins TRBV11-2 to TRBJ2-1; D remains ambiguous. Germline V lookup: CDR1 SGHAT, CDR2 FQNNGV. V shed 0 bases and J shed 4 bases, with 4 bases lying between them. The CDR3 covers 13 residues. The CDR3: CASSLEQYNEQFF. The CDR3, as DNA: TGTGCCAGCAGCTTAGAACAGTACAATGAGCAGTTCTTC.

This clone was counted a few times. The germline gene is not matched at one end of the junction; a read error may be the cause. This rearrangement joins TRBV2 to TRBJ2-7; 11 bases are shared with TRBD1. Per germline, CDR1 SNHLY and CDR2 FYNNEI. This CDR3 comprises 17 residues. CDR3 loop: CASSEGPGTGGSYEQYF. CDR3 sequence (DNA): TGTGCCAGCAGCGAAGGCCCCGGGACAGGGGGCTCCTACGAGCAGTACTTC.

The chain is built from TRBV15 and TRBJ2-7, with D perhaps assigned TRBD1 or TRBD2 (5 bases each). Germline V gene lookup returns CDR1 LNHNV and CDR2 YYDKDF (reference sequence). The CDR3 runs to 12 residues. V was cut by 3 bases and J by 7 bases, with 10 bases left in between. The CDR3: CATSSGGREQYF. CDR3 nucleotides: TGTGCCACCAGCAGTGGGGGTAGGGAGCAGTACTTC.

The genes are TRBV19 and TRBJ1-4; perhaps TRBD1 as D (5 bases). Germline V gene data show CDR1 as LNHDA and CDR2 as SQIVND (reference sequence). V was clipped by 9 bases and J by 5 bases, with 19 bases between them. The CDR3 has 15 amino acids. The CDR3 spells CASRFNFGGNEKLFF. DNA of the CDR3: TGTGCCAGCCGATTCAATTTCGGGGGGAATGAAAAACTGTTTTTT.

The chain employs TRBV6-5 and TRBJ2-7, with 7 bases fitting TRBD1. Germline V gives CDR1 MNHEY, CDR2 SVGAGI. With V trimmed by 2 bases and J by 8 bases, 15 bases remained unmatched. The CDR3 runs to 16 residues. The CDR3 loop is CASSYPRSGGHNKQYF. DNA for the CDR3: TGTGCCAGCAGTTACCCCCGTTCAGGGGGTCATAATAAGCAGTACTTC.